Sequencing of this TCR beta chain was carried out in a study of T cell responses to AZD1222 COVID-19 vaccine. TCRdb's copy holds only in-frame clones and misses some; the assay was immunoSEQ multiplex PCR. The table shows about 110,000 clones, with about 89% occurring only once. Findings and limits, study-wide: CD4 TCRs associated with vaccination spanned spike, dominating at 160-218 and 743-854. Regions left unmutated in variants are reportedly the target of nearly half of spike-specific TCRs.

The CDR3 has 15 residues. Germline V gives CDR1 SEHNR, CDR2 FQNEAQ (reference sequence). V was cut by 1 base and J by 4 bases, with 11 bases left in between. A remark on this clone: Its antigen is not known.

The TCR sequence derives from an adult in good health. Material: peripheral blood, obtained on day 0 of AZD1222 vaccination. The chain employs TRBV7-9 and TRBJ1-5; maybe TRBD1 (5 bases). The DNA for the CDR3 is TGTGCCAGCAGCTTAGGTCCAGGGCTAAATCAGCCCCAGCATTTT. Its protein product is CASSLGPGLNQPQHF.